This TCR beta chain was recorded in a study of metastatic and nonmetastatic thyroid tumors. V was cut by 4 bases and J by 0 bases, with 12 bases left in between. Per the germline V gene, CDR1 is KGHSH and CDR2 is LQKENI. The CDR3 totals 16 residues. Nobody among the patients had been given any treatment before thyroid surgery. This clone was seen at least ten times. TCRdb re-called the PCR reads via MiXCR. This table has 30,000 or so clones, approximately 30% appearing once. The sequenced material came from blood. The TCR comes from a female donor with papillary thyroid cancer or a benign thyroid nodule (not recorded which). Some clones in this sample may be carry-over from other donors' samples. The chain joins TRBV18 to TRBJ1-4, with D unresolved. The CDR3 region has the DNA TGTGCCAGCTCACGGGCGGACGCCTCAACTAATGAAAAACTGTTTTTT. Translated, it gives CASSRADASTNEKLFF.